A selection of T cell receptor beta chains follows, all from one sample in a study of cytomegalovirus exposure and HLA in healthy donors. Generated by immunoSEQ multiplex PCR, the TCRdb table keeps only in-frame clones and is missing some. Among 150,000 to 200,000 clones, 78% were seen once, and the ten largest hold around 7%. The specimen sequenced was PBMCs. The source of these receptors is a woman between 40 and 50 years old in good health and CMV-seropositive. The CDR3 runs from the conserved cysteine through the conserved F or W. A D gene is named only where the DNA matches it firmly. Expanded clones are given a class, and other clones once, few, many or no size at all.

v_gene	abundance	d_gene	j_gene	CDR3nt	CDR3aa
TRBV5-1	.	TRBD2	TRBJ2-1	TGCGCCAGCAGCCCACGACTAGCGGGAGTATATGAGCAGTTCTTC	CASSPRLAGVYEQFF
TRBV18	.	.	TRBJ2-7	TGTGCCAGCTCATACGGGTCCTACGAGCAGTACTTC	CASSYGSYEQYF
TRBV7-8	.	TRBD1	TRBJ2-7	TGTGCCAGCAGCTTCGCCCGACAGGGGAGATCCTACGAGCAGTACTTC	CASSFARQGRSYEQYF
TRBV2	.	.	TRBJ2-5	TGTGCCAGCAGTTACACTACTCAAGAGACCCAGTACTTC	CASSYTTQETQYF
TRBV27	.	.	TRBJ2-4	TGTGCCAGCAGTGTCCGAGGCAAAAACATTCAGTACTTC	CASSVRGKNIQYF
TRBV30	.	.	TRBJ1-2	TGTGCCTGGAGTGGGGACAAGGACTATGGCTACACCTTC	CAWSGDKDYGYTF
TRBV6-6	few	.	TRBJ1-2	TGTGCCAGCAGTTACAGCGGGAGCTACACCTTC	CASSYSGSYTF
TRBV11-2	.	.	TRBJ1-1	TGTGCCAGCAGTAGTACAGAGAACACTGAAGCTTTCTTT	CASSSTENTEAFF
TRBV6-1	.	TRBD1	TRBJ2-4	TGTGCCAGCAGAGCCGGGACAGGGGGTAGCAGTCAGTACTTC	CASRAGTGGSSQYF
TRBV6-5	.	.	TRBJ2-4	TGTGCCAGCAGTCCACCTGGCCTAGCCAAAAACATTCAGTACTTC	CASSPPGLAKNIQYF
TRBV10-2	.	TRBD1	TRBJ1-2	TGCGCCAGCAGTGAGTCGCGAACAGGGGTCCTAGGAACCTTC	CASSESRTGVLGTF
TRBV9	few	.	TRBJ1-3	TGTGCCAGCAGCGTAGTGGCCGACTCTGGAAACACCATATATTTT	CASSVVADSGNTIYF
TRBV5-6	.	TRBD2	TRBJ2-5	TGTGCCAGCAGCCGGGTAGGACTAGCGGGGGGAGAGACCCAGTACTTC	CASSRVGLAGGETQYF
TRBV28	.	.	TRBJ1-1	TGTGCCAGCGGACAGCGTCGTGAAGCTTTCTTT	CASGQRREAFF
TRBV28	.	.	TRBJ1-3	TGTGCCAGCAGTACCATACGGGGTCAGGGAAACACCATATATTTT	CASSTIRGQGNTIYF
TRBV9	.	TRBD2	TRBJ2-5	TGTGCCAGCAGCCCGGCGCGGGGGGAGACCCAGTACTTC	CASSPARGETQYF
TRBV9	.	.	TRBJ2-5	TGTGCCAGCAGCGTTTCTCGGGAAGAGACCCAGTACTTC	CASSVSREETQYF
TRBV5-1	.	.	TRBJ2-2	TGCGCCAGCAGCTTGGACGGCAGGGGTACCGGGGAGCTGTTTTTT	CASSLDGRGTGELFF
TRBV6-1	.	TRBD2	TRBJ2-2	TGTGCCAGCACTCCGGGGGGCACCGGGGAGCTGTTTTTT	CASTPGGTGELFF
TRBV11-2	.	.	TRBJ1-1	TGTGCCAGCAGCTTAGCGGGGGGCGGCACTGAAGCTTTCTTT	CASSLAGGGTEAFF
TRBV5-1	once	TRBD1	TRBJ1-4	TGCGCCAGTAGCTACGGGACAGGGCTTGAAAAACTGTTTTTT	CASSYGTGLEKLFF
TRBV4-1	.	TRBD1	TRBJ1-5	TGCGCCAGCAGCCCAGTCCCCGGGACAGGGGGACAGCCCCAGCATTTT	CASSPVPGTGGQPQHF
TRBV5-6	.	.	TRBJ1-5	TGTGCCAGCAGCTCCGGGCCGCGGGCAAATCAGCCCCAGCATTTT	CASSSGPRANQPQHF
TRBV11-3	.	TRBD2	TRBJ2-1	TGTGCCAGCAGCAGGGCCGGGACTAGCGGGATAAATACCTACAATGAGCAGTTCTTC	CASSRAGTSGINTYNEQFF
TRBV19	.	.	TRBJ1-1	TGTGCCAGTAGTATGGCGGGAGAAGGGGGAGCTTTCTTT	CASSMAGEGGAFF
TRBV5-6	.	TRBD2	TRBJ2-1	TGTGCCAGCACCCGGACTAGCGGGTCCCACAATGAGCAGTTCTTC	CASTRTSGSHNEQFF
TRBV5-1	.	.	TRBJ1-4	TGCGCCAGCAGCCCTACTCCCGGAACTAATGAAAAACTGTTTTTT	CASSPTPGTNEKLFF
TRBV19	.	TRBD1	TRBJ1-4	TGTGCCAGTAACCCGGGACAGGATAATGAAAAACTGTTTTTT	CASNPGQDNEKLFF
TRBV25-1	medium-sized	TRBD1	TRBJ2-7	TGTGCCAGCAGAGGGACAGGGGTTTACGAGCAGTACTTC	CASRGTGVYEQYF
TRBV5-4	.	.	TRBJ2-5	TGTGCCAGCAGCTTGATTGGAGGGGAGACCCAGTACTTC	CASSLIGGETQYF
TRBV4-1	.	TRBD2	TRBJ2-5	TGCGCCAGCAGCACTAGCGGGGGGGCTGGCGAGACCCAGTACTTC	CASSTSGGAGETQYF
TRBV5-8	.	.	TRBJ2-5	TGTGCCAGCAGCTTGGGGGGCAACCAAGAGACCCAGTACTTC	CASSLGGNQETQYF
TRBV11-2	.	TRBD1	TRBJ1-1	TGTGCCAGCAGCTTAGTTACAGGGGCGACTGAAGCTTTCTTT	CASSLVTGATEAFF
TRBV18	.	TRBD1	TRBJ1-6	TGTGCCAGCTCACCCCAAAGACAGGGGTTGGGGTCACCCCTCCACTTT	CASSPQRQGLGSPLHF
TRBV11-1	.	.	TRBJ1-5	TGTGCCAGCGGGGCCGGGCTGAATCAGCCCCAGCATTTT	CASGAGLNQPQHF
TRBV7-7	.	TRBD1	TRBJ2-5	TGTGCTAGCAGCTCGGTCGTCATCCCACAGGGGGCCGGGGAGACCCAGTACTTC	CASSSVVIPQGAGETQYF
TRBV7-2	.	TRBD1	TRBJ1-6	TGTGCCAGCACCCTAAACGAGGGGACAGGGGGACCACCCCTCCACTTT	CASTLNEGTGGPPLHF
TRBV5-4	.	TRBD2	TRBJ2-3	TGTGCCAGCAGCTCTAGCGGGGGGGGCGATACGCAGTATTTT	CASSSSGGGDTQYF
TRBV29-1	.	.	TRBJ1-1	TGCAGCGTCCCCGACTCGAGGGGGACTGAAGCTTTCTTT	CSVPDSRGTEAFF
TRBV7-6	.	.	TRBJ1-1	TGTGCCAGCAGCTTAGCCCCAGGACAGACGAACACTGAAGCTTTCTTT	CASSLAPGQTNTEAFF
TRBV7-3	.	.	TRBJ2-2	TGTGCCAGCAGCCTCCCGTCTCTTTCCGGGGAGCTGTTTTTT	CASSLPSLSGELFF
TRBV5-1	.	TRBD1	TRBJ2-7	TGCGCCAGCAGCTGGACAGGGGCCGCCTACGAGCAGTACTTC	CASSWTGAAYEQYF
TRBV5-1	.	TRBD1	TRBJ2-1	TGCGCCAGCAGCTTGGATGGACAGGGTTACAATGAGCAGTTCTTC	CASSLDGQGYNEQFF
TRBV7-9	.	.	TRBJ2-2	TGTGCCAGCAGCCCCGTGACACTAGCGAACACCGGGGAGCTGTTTTTT	CASSPVTLANTGELFF
TRBV6-6	few	TRBD1	TRBJ1-2	TGTGCCAGCAGTTCCGGGACAGGGCATGGCTACACCTTC	CASSSGTGHGYTF
TRBV20-1	.	.	TRBJ1-2	TGCAGTGCTACAGGGGACTATGGCTACACCTTC	CSATGDYGYTF
TRBV7-9	.	.	TRBJ2-7	TGTGCCAGCAGCTTAGCGCCGTCGGGGTACGAGCAGTACTTC	CASSLAPSGYEQYF
TRBV28	.	.	TRBJ1-1	TGTGCCAGCAGCCCGGACAGATTCACTGAAGCTTTCTTT	CASSPDRFTEAFF
TRBV18	.	.	TRBJ1-6	TGTGCCAGCTCACTACAGGGTGATTCACCCCTCCACTTT	CASSLQGDSPLHF
TRBV28	.	.	TRBJ2-1	TGTGCCAGCAGTTTACGCTACCCCAATGAGCAGTTCTTC	CASSLRYPNEQFF
TRBV5-1	.	.	TRBJ1-1	TGCGCCAGCAGCTTGGGCTACTTGCCATTGAACACTGAAGCTTTCTTT	CASSLGYLPLNTEAFF
TRBV5-1	once	TRBD1	TRBJ2-7	TGCGCCAGCAGCCTCTTTGGGACAGACTACGAGCAGTACTTC	CASSLFGTDYEQYF
TRBV19	.	.	TRBJ1-2	TGTGCCAGTAGTTGGGAGGGACCCTATGGCTACACCTTC	CASSWEGPYGYTF
TRBV9	.	.	TRBJ2-2	TGTGCCAGCAGCGCCTCCCCATCGGGCACCGGGGAGCTGTTTTTT	CASSASPSGTGELFF
TRBV5-1	.	TRBD1	TRBJ2-7	TGCGCCAGCAGCACAGCTTCGGACAGGGCTGGCGAGCAGTACTTC	CASSTASDRAGEQYF
TRBV29-1	once	TRBD1	TRBJ2-5	TGCAGCGGCCGGGACAGGGTTGGGCTGGAGACCCAGTACTTC	CSGRDRVGLETQYF